The next 16 T cell receptor beta chains were all read from a single sample in a study of T cells in Graves' hyperthyroidism and ophthalmopathy. TCR beta CDR3 region amplification was performed from RNA transcripts. First-round RT-PCR targeting the TCR CDR3 was performed with the HTBI primer set. Each CDR3 protein is one row after TCRdb ran MiXCR on the multiplex PCR reads. Altogether approximately 490,000 distinct CDR3 sequences are present, 20% to 25% being singletons, with the ten largest covering roughly 49%. Sample: blood. Every receptor here comes from a woman aged 70-85 years with Graves' ophthalmopathy.

This clonotype was seen a few times. The rearrangement uses TRBV5-1 and TRBJ2-7; the D is unclear. Deletions cut 4 bases from V and 3 bases from J, with 14 bases between. The CDR3 is 14 residues long. The germline gives CDR1 SGHRS, CDR2 YFSETQ. Written as DNA, the CDR3 is TGCGCCAGCAGCCCCACGGGTCCTATCTACGAGCAGTACTTC. It codes for CASSPTGPIYEQYF.

This clonotype was found a few times. The rearrangement links TRBV12-3 or TRBV12-4 to TRBJ1-4, with D maybe TRBD1 (6 bases). The CDR3 spans 13 residues. Trimming pared 7 bases from V and 13 bases from J, leaving 19 bases between. The CDR3 protein is CASNQGFGLRLFF. The CDR3 DNA reads TGTGCCAGCAACCAGGGGTTCGGGTTAAGACTGTTTTTT.

The chain uses TRBV6-1 and TRBJ1-3; 7 bases are shared with TRBD1. This CDR3 spans 15 amino acids. Unmatched junction bases numbered 6, after V lost 3 bases and J lost 4 bases. CDR1 MNHNS and CDR2 SASEGT come from the germline V gene. CDR3 in DNA: TGTGCCAGCAGTGACCAACAGGGGACCGGAAACACCATATATTTT. Amino acid sequence: CASSDQQGTGNTIYF.

This clonotype has a count of ten or more. The rearrangement uses TRBV7-2 and TRBJ2-7, with D possibly TRBD2 on 5 matching bases. Germline lookup yields CDR1 SGHTA and CDR2 FQGNSA. This CDR3 contains 14 residues. The ends were cut back, 5 bases at V and 3 bases at J, with 14 bases in the middle. The CDR3 sequence is CASSLISDNYEQYF. The CDR3 region has the DNA TGTGCCAGCAGCCTTATTAGCGACAACTACGAGCAGTACTTC.

The chain has TRBV19 and TRBJ2-1; no definite D call. CDR1 is LNHDA, CDR2 SQIVND, per germline (reference sequence). Between the trimmed V and J ends, which lost 0 bases and 0 bases, there was a span of 6 bases. This CDR3 has 15 residues. The CDR3 DNA is TGTGCCAGTAGTATAGACCGAAGCTCCTACAATGAGCAGTTCTTC. The encoded protein is CASSIDRSSYNEQFF. Together with reference TRBV19 and TRBJ2-1, the CDR3 gives the full variable domain: DGGITQSPKYLFRKEGQNVTLSCEQNLNHDAMYWYRQDPGQGLRLIYYSQIVNDFQKGDIAEGYSVSREKKESFPLTVTSAQKNPTAFYLCASSIDRSSYNEQFFGPGTRLTVL.

This clonotype was seen at least ten times. The V gene is TRBV27, the J gene TRBJ2-5; TRBD1 might be the D (6 bases). V gave up 6 bases and J gave up 4 bases, with 12 bases separating them. CDR1 and CDR2 (germline): MNHEY, SMNVEV (reference sequence). This CDR3 is 13 amino acids long. The CDR3 nucleotides are TGTGCCAGCAGCTCCTACAGGGTAGAGACCCAGTACTTC. Amino acid sequence: CASSSYRVETQYF.

This clonotype was observed at least ten times. The V and J genes are TRBV12-3 or TRBV12-4 and TRBJ1-2; D is possibly TRBD1 (5 bases). The CDR3 has 14 residues. V shed 1 base and J shed 7 bases, with 13 bases lying between them. CDR3 in DNA: TGTGCCAGCAGTTTAGGGCTTATCGGGGGTGGCTACACCTTC. It yields the protein CASSLGLIGGGYTF.

This clonotype was seen only a few times. The rearrangement uses TRBV12-5 and TRBJ2-2; D possibly corresponds to TRBD2 (6 bases). The CDR3 extends over 15 amino acids. Looked up from germline, CDR1 is LGHNT and CDR2 is FRNRAP. The V end lost 7 bases, the J end lost 5 bases, and 17 bases lay between the germline ends. The DNA for the CDR3 is TGTGCTAGTGACCCTCGGGGCGGGGTTACCGGGGAGCTGTTTTTT. This encodes CASDPRGGVTGELFF.

In its sample, this clonotype was seen a few times. The V and J genes are TRBV6-1 and TRBJ1-2; no clear D gene. V lost 5 bases, J lost 8 bases, and 24 bases lay in between. The CDR3 covers 16 residues. The germline V gene has CDR1 MNHNS and CDR2 SASEGT. CDR3 DNA sequence: TGTGCCAGCAGTTCCACCCGTCGACAAACAAGGCCCGGCTACACCTTC. Translated: CASSSTRRQTRPGYTF.

This clonotype showed up many times. The V and J genes are TRBV2 and TRBJ1-3, with 7 bases that match TRBD1. Germline CDR1 is SNHLY and CDR2 is FYNNEI. CDR3 length: 15 residues. The V and J ends lost 6 bases and 4 bases, in that order; junction bases with no gene match: 9. CDR3 nucleotide sequence: TGTGCCAGCAGCGGACAGGCTGAGAAGGGAAACACCATATATTTT. It codes for CASSGQAEKGNTIYF.

This clonotype was observed many times. The chain combines TRBV7-2 with TRBJ2-3; 9 bases align to TRBD2. In germline, CDR1 is SGHTA, CDR2 FQGNSA. This CDR3 has 19 amino acids. Losses at the gene ends were 7 bases for V and 3 bases for J; bases not matched to a gene: 20. This chain's CDR3 is CASTARALAGVGGTDTQYF. Written as DNA, the CDR3 is TGTGCCAGCACCGCCAGGGCGTTAGCGGGAGTTGGTGGGACAGATACGCAGTATTTT.

This clonotype was found once. The V call is TRBV6-2 or TRBV6-3, the J call TRBJ2-4; possibly TRBD2 for D (5 bases). The CDR3 contains 13 residues. Looked up from germline, CDR1 is MNHEY and CDR2 is SVGEGT. The V and J ends lost 6 bases and 9 bases respectively, with 15 bases between them. CDR3 nucleotide sequence: TGTGCCAGCAGGGTTCCTTCCAGCGGCATTCAGTACTTC. Encoded protein: CASRVPSSGIQYF.

V usage is TRBV29-1 and J usage is TRBJ2-1; no firm D call. The germline V gene has CDR1 SQVTM and CDR2 ANQGSEA. V lost 4 bases, J lost 0 bases, and 10 bases lay in between. The CDR3 consists of 14 residues. Written as DNA, the CDR3 is TGCAGCGTTGTTGGATCGGGCTCCTACAATGAGCAGTTCTTC. It codes for CSVVGSGSYNEQFF.

The rearrangement uses TRBV19 and TRBJ2-2; 11 positions agree with TRBD2. The CDR3 is 16 residues long. CDR1 is LNHDA and CDR2 is SQIVND in the germline V gene (reference sequence). V lost 6 bases to trimming and J lost 1 base; unmatched junction nucleotides: 4. CDR3 sequence (DNA): TGTGCCAGTAGGCCCCTAGCGGGAGGGAACACCGGGGAGCTGTTTTTT. Residues: CASRPLAGGNTGELFF.

The CDR3 here is CASENSGRGTGELFF. As DNA, the CDR3 is TGCGCCAGCGAAAATAGCGGGAGGGGCACCGGGGAGCTGTTTTTT. The J gene is TRBJ2-2, the V gene TRBV5-1, with TRBD2 matching 11 bases. V gave up 7 bases and J gave up 4 bases; unmatched junction bases: 6. This CDR3 contains 15 residues. The germline V gene has CDR1 SGHRS and CDR2 YFSETQ.

This sequence joins TRBV12-3 or TRBV12-4 and TRBJ2-5; D is possibly TRBD1 (6 bases). V lost 8 bases and J lost 5, with 15 bases in between. The CDR3 is 13 amino acids. CDR3 loop: CASGGPSQETQYF. The CDR3 region has the DNA TGTGCCAGCGGGGGCCCCAGCCAGGAGACCCAGTACTTC.